Presented here are 18 T cell receptor beta chains from one specimen sequenced in a study of T cells in Graves' hyperthyroidism and ophthalmopathy. Amplification yielded TCR beta CDR3 regions, with RNA transcripts as the source. In the first-round RT-PCR of the TCR CDR3, the HTBI primer set was used. In TCRdb, the multiplex PCR reads were re-called with MiXCR into one record per CDR3 protein. The sample lists hundreds of thousands of distinct CDR3 sequences, approximately 17% occurring once. The sequencing input was blood. All receptors come from a young woman with Graves' ophthalmopathy.

The table lists this clonotype with a few counts. The V and J genes are TRBV6-1 and TRBJ1-2; a possible D gene is TRBD1 (5 bases). The CDR3 length is 14 residues. Germline V gene sequence: CDR1 MNHNS, CDR2 SASEGT. V lost 8 bases and J 4 bases, leaving 17 bases between the germline ends. In DNA, the CDR3 is TGTGCCAGCCGACCGTCGGGACGGGGCTATGGCTACACCTTC. Its translation: CASRPSGRGYGYTF.

In its sample, this clonotype was seen many times. The chain links TRBV3-1 to TRBJ2-2; no definite D call. CDR1 and CDR2 from the germline V gene are LGHDT and YNNKEL (reference sequence). Trimming cost V 6 bases and J 0 bases, with 5 bases left between them. CDR3 length: 13 amino acids. The CDR3 DNA sequence: TGTGCCAGCAGGAGACCGAACACCGGGGAGCTGTTTTTT. This codes for CASRRPNTGELFF. The whole variable domain, filled in from reference TRBV3-1 and TRBJ2-2, reads DTAVSQTPKYLVTQMGNDKSIKCEQNLGHDTMYWYKQDSKKFLKIMFSYNNKELIINETVPNRFSPKSPDKAHLNLHINSLELGDSAVYFCASRRPNTGELFFGEGSRLTVL.

This clonotype was picked up a small number of times. This chain joins TRBV10-3 and TRBJ2-3; TRBD2 matches 10 bases. CDR1 is ENHRY and CDR2 is SYGVKD in the germline V gene. This CDR3 comprises 18 residues. The trim removed 1 base at V and 6 bases at J, leaving 13 bases unmatched. CDR3 protein: CAISEFWSGGATKDTQYF. Here the CDR3 DNA reads TGTGCCATCAGTGAGTTTTGGAGCGGGGGGGCCACGAAGGATACGCAGTATTTT.

This clonotype showed up many times. The V call is TRBV20-1, the J call TRBJ1-1; a weak D match, TRBD1 (6 bases). Germline V gene sequence: CDR1 DFQATT, CDR2 SNEGSKA (reference sequence). V was clipped by 6 bases and J by 1 base, with 12 bases between them. CDR3 length: 13 amino acids. The CDR3 sequence: CSARRDTNTEAFF. DNA for the CDR3: TGCAGTGCCCGCCGGGACACGAACACTGAAGCTTTCTTT.

The J gene is TRBJ2-7, the V gene TRBV20-1; unclear D gene. The CDR3 loop spans 12 amino acids. The V end was cut by 3 bases, the J end by 0 bases, with 6 bases between. Germline CDR1 DFQATT, CDR2 SNEGSKA (reference sequence). CDR3 in amino acids: CSASESSYEQYF. The CDR3 region has the DNA TGCAGTGCTAGCGAGAGCTCCTACGAGCAGTACTTC.

This clonotype was seen ten or more times. The V call is TRBV12-3 or TRBV12-4, the J call TRBJ1-5; 9 bases are a match to TRBD1. V dropped 5 bases and J dropped 1; count of bases not matched to a gene: 6. The CDR3 has 16 amino acids. CDR3 loop: CASSAVTGGSNQPQHF. DNA for the CDR3: TGTGCCAGCAGTGCAGTGACAGGGGGAAGCAATCAGCCCCAGCATTTT.

This clonotype was found a few times. This chain joins TRBV30 and TRBJ2-7; no firm D call. The V gene's germline CDR1 is GTSNPN and CDR2 SVGIG (reference sequence). The CDR3 consists of 15 residues. V lost 3 bases and J lost 1, with 16 bases in between. The CDR3 loop reads CAWSVYMDGSYEQYF. CDR3 sequence (DNA): TGTGCCTGGAGCGTCTACATGGACGGATCCTACGAGCAGTACTTC.

This sequence joins TRBV5-1 and TRBJ2-3; weak D call: TRBD1 (5 bases). The CDR3 loop spans 16 amino acids. V lost 0 bases and J lost 2, with 13 bases in between. Germline lookup yields CDR1 SGHRS and CDR2 YFSETQ. The CDR3 reads CASSLAVAGATDTQYF. Here the CDR3 DNA reads TGCGCCAGCAGCTTGGCGGTAGCTGGGGCCACAGATACGCAGTATTTT.

In this sample, this clonotype turned up many times. This chain connects TRBV3-1 to TRBJ2-3; no clear D. Deletions cut 0 bases from V and 2 bases from J, with 6 bases between. Germline values: CDR1 LGHDT, CDR2 YNNKEL (reference sequence). This CDR3 region has 14 residues. The CDR3, as DNA: TGTGCCAGCAGCCAAGATACAGACACAGATACGCAGTATTTT. As protein: CASSQDTDTDTQYF.

A word on this clonotype: An end of the junction does not agree with germline; a read error may underlie this. The chain links TRBV10-3 to TRBJ2-1; D is undetermined. The CDR3 is 16 amino acids. The germline V gene has CDR1 ENHRY and CDR2 SYGVKD. The CDR3 DNA reads TGTGCCATCAGTGGCCCCTGGGTAGTAGGCAACGATGAGCAGCTCTTC. Its protein product is CAISGPWVVGNDEQLF.

This clonotype was seen a handful of times. The chain uses TRBV5-1 and TRBJ2-3; D is uncertain. V was shortened by 4 bases and J by 6 bases, with 18 bases between the two germline ends. In germline, CDR1 is SGHRS, CDR2 YFSETQ. The CDR3 covers 15 residues. The CDR3 spells CASSPARVQTDTQYF. The CDR3 DNA follows: TGCGCCAGCAGCCCGGCCCGGGTCCAGACCGATACGCAGTATTTT.

The rearrangement links TRBV6-1 to TRBJ2-7; TRBD1 matches 7 bases. V trimming: 6 bases; J trimming: 5 bases; junction bases outside the gene matches: 4. Germline-derived CDR1 and CDR2 are MNHNS and SASEGT. This CDR3 has 12 residues. The CDR3 DNA reads TGTGCCAGCAGCGGGGACAGCGACGAGCAGTACTTC. This gives the protein CASSGDSDEQYF.

Ten or more counts support this clonotype. The chain links TRBV28 to TRBJ1-4; D unresolved. Germline V gives CDR1 MDHEN, CDR2 SYDVKM. Trimming left V 4 bases short and J 6 bases short, with 12 bases between. CDR3 length equals 14 residues. The CDR3 sequence: CASSSIRMDEKLFF. The CDR3 bases are TGTGCCAGCAGTTCCATCCGAATGGATGAAAAACTGTTTTTT.

Many counts were recorded for this clonotype. The genes are TRBV28 and TRBJ2-1; the match to TRBD2 covers 9 bases. Unmatched junction bases numbered 7, after V lost 4 bases and J lost 6 bases. Germline V gene data show CDR1 as MDHEN and CDR2 as SYDVKM. This CDR3 has 15 residues. The CDR3 DNA reads TGTGCCAGCAGTTCGTGGGCGGGAGGGGGCAATGAGCAGTTCTTC. As protein: CASSSWAGGGNEQFF. Drawing the rest from reference TRBV28 and TRBJ2-1, the complete variable domain is DVKVTQSSRYLVKRTGEKVFLECVQDMDHENMFWYRQDPGLGLRLIYFSYDVKMKEKGDIPEGYSVSREKKERFSLILESASTNQTSMYLCASSSWAGGGNEQFFGPGTRLTVL.

Many counts were recorded for this clonotype. This chain connects TRBV2 to TRBJ1-5; D is ambiguous. Germline V gives CDR1 SNHLY, CDR2 FYNNEI. Trimming took off 6 bases at V and 5 bases at J, with 17 bases between the two ends. This CDR3 has 15 residues. The chain's CDR3 is CASSPPDSSDQPQHF. Here the CDR3 DNA reads TGTGCCAGCAGCCCACCGGACTCCTCTGATCAGCCCCAGCATTTT.

The V call is TRBV20-1, the J call TRBJ1-4; 8 bases agree with TRBD1. This CDR3 is built from 14 residues. V dropped 4 bases and J dropped 7; count of bases not matched to a gene: 8. CDR1 and CDR2 (germline): DFQATT, SNEGSKA (reference sequence). The CDR3 here is CSATTGGSGEKLFF. CDR3 DNA sequence: TGCAGTGCTACCACAGGGGGAAGTGGTGAAAAACTGTTTTTT.

This clonotype showed up many times. This sequence joins TRBV28 and TRBJ2-7; perhaps TRBD1 as D (5 bases). Trimming removed 2 bases from V and 5 bases from J, with 13 bases in between. Germline-derived CDR1 and CDR2 are MDHEN and SYDVKM. The CDR3 length is 14 residues. The CDR3 loop is CASSLTGTDDEQYF. The DNA for the CDR3 is TGTGCCAGCAGTTTAACAGGCACCGACGACGAGCAGTACTTC.

This clonotype was seen repeatedly, ten times or more. The J gene is TRBJ2-1, the V gene TRBV12-3 or TRBV12-4; tentatively, D is TRBD1 (6 bases). V dropped 0 bases and J dropped 7 bases, with 13 bases sitting between them. This CDR3 contains 15 residues. CDR3 nucleotides: TGTGCCAGCAGTTTAGCGTGGACAGAGGTGAATGAGCAGTTCTTC. As protein: CASSLAWTEVNEQFF.